This TCR beta chain was sequenced during a study of cytomegalovirus exposure and HLA in healthy donors. Germline V lookup: CDR1 GTSNPN, CDR2 SVGIG (reference sequence). The V segment lost 4 bases and the J segment 5 bases; nucleotides outside the gene matches: 8. This CDR3 contains 14 residues. It was with 60 Vbeta and 13 Jbeta primers that the PCR ran. Using immunoSEQ multiplex PCR, the repertoire was profiled, and TCRdb retains in-frame clones only, with some absent. The sample records over 110,000 clones, over 65% being singletons. The sample comprised PBMCs. The rearrangement joins TRBV30 to TRBJ1-3; 7 bases map to TRBD1. The TCR originated in a female donor in good health and CMV-seronegative. The CDR3 region is CAWNPDRERNTIYF. The CDR3 bases are TGTGCCTGGAATCCTGACAGGGAAAGAAACACCATATATTTT.